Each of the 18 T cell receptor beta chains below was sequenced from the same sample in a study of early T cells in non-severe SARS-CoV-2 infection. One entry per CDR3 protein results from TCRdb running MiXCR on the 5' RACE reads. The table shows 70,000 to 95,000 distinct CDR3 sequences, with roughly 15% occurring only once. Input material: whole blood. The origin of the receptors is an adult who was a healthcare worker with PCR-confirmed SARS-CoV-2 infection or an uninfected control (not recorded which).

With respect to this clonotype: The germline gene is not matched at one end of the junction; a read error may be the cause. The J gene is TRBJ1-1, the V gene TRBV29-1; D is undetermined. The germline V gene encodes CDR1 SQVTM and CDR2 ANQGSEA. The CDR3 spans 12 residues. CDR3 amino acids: CSAEGRNTEAFF. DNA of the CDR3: TGCAGCGCTGAAGGTCGGAACACTGAAGCTTTCTTT.

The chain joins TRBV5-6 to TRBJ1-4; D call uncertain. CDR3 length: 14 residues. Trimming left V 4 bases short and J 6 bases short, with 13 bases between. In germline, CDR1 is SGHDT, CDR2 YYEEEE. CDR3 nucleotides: TGTGCCAGCAGCCGGCCGCCGACGGATGAAAAACTGTTTTTT. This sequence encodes CASSRPPTDEKLFF.

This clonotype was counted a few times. The CDR3 DNA reads as TGTGCCACCAGTCATCCGTCCCTGAACACCGGGGAGCTGTTTTTT. This translates into CATSHPSLNTGELFF. The rearrangement uses TRBV24-1 and TRBJ2-2, with D hard to call. This CDR3 region has 15 residues. The ends were cut back, 6 bases at V and 1 base at J, with 11 bases in the middle. CDR1 and CDR2 (germline): KGHDR, SFDVKD.

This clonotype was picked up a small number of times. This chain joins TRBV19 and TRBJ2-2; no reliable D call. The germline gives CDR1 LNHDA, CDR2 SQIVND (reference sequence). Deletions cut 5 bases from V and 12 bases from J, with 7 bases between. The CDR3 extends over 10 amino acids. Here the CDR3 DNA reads TGTGCCAGTAGTGGTGTGAAGCTGTTTTTT. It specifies CASSGVKLFF.

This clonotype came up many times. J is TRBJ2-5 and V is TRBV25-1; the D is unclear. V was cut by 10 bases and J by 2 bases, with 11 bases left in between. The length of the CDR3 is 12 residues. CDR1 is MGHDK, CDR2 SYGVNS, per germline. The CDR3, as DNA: TGTGCCACCCAGACGGAGCAAGAGACCCAGTACTTC. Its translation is CATQTEQETQYF.

The DNA of the CDR3 is TGTGCCAGCAGCCCTGCGATGGAGACCCAGTACTTC. Its translation is CASSPAMETQYF. The chain combines TRBV7-8 with TRBJ2-5; D ambiguous. Germline V gives CDR1 SGHVS, CDR2 FQNEAQ. The CDR3 extends over 12 amino acids. V shed 5 bases and J shed 5 bases, with 9 bases lying between them.

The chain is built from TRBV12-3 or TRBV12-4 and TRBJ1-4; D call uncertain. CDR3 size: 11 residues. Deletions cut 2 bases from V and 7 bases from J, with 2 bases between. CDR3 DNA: TGTGCCAGCAGTTTAAGTGAAAAACTGTTTTTT. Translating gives CASSLSEKLFF.

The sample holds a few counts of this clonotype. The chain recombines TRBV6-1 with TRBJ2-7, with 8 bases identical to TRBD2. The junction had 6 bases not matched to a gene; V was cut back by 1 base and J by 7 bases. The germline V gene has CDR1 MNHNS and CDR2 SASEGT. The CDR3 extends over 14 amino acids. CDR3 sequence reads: CASSEVIAGNEQYV. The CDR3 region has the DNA TGTGCCAGCAGTGAAGTCATAGCGGGGAATGAGCAGTACGTC.

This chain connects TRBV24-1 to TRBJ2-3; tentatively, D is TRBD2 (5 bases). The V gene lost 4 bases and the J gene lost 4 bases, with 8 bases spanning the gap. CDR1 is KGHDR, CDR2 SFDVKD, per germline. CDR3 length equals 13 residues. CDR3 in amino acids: CATSEDSSDTQYF. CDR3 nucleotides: TGTGCCACCAGTGAGGACTCCTCAGATACGCAGTATTTT.

The CDR3, as DNA: TGTGCCAGCAGTTTTGAAGGGGCCGGTCTCTTGTACGTC. Encoded protein: CASSFEGAGLLYV. The J gene is TRBJ2-7, the V gene TRBV27; D may be TRBD1 (5 bases). The ends were cut back, 3 bases at V and 12 bases at J, with 18 bases in the middle. This CDR3 region has 13 residues. Germline V gene data show CDR1 as MNHEY and CDR2 as SMNVEV (reference sequence).

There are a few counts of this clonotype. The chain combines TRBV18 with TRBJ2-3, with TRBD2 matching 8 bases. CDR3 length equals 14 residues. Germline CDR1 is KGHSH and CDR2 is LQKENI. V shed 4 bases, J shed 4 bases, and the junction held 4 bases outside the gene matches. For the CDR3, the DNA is TGTGCCAGCTCACTCTATAGCGGGGCAGATACGCAGTATTTT. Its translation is CASSLYSGADTQYF.

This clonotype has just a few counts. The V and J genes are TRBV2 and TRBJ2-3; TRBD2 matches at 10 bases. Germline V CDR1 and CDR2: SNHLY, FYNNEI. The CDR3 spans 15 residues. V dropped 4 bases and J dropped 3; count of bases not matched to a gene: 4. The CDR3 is CASSVTSGATDTQYF. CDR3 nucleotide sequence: TGTGCCAGCAGTGTTACTAGCGGGGCTACAGATACGCAGTATTTT.

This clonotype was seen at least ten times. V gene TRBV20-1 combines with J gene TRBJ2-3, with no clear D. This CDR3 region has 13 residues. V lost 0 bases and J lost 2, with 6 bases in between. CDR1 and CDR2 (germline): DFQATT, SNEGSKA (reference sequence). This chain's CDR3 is CSARDDPTDTQYF. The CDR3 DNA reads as TGCAGTGCTAGAGATGATCCCACAGATACGCAGTATTTT.

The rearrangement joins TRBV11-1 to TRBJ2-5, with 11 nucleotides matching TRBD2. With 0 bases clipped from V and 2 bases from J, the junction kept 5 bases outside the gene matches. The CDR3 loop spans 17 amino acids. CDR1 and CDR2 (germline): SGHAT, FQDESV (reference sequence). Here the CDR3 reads CASSLAAASGGQETQYF. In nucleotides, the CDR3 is TGTGCCAGCAGCTTAGCGGCGGCTAGCGGGGGGCAAGAGACCCAGTACTTC.

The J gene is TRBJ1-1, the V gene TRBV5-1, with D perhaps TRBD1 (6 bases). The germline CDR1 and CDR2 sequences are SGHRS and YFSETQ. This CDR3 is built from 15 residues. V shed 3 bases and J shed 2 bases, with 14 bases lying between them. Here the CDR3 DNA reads TGCGCCAGCAGCTGGGTGACAGGAGCTAACACTGAAGCTTTCTTT. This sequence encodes CASSWVTGANTEAFF. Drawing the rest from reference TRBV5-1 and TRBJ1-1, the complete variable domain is KAGVTQTPRYLIKTRGQQVTLSCSPISGHRSVSWYQQTPGQGLQFLFEYFSETQRNKGNFPGRFSGRQFSNSRSEMNVSTLELGDSALYLCASSWVTGANTEAFFGQGTRLTVV.

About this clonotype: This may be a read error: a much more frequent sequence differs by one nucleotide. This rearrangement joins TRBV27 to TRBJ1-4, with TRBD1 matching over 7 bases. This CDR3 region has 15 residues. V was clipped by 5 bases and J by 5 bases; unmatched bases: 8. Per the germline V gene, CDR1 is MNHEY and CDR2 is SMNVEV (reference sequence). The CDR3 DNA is TGTGCCAGCAGTAGCCGGGGACAGTTAAATGAAAAACTGTTTTTT. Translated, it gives CASSSRGQLNEKLFF.

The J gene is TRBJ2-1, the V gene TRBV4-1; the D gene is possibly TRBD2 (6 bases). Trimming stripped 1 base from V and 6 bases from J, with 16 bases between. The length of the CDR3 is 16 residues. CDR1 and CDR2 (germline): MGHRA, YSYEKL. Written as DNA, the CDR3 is TGCGCCAGCAGCCAAGGCCCTGGCGGGGCGGGCAATGAGCAGTTCTTC. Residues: CASSQGPGGAGNEQFF.

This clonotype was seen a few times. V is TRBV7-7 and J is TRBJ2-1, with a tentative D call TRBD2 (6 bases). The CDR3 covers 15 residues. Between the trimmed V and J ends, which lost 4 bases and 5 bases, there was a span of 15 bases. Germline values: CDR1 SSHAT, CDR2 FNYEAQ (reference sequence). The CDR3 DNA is TGTGCCAGCAGCTCGGACGGAGGGCCCCACAATGAGCAGTTCTTC. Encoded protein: CASSSDGGPHNEQFF.